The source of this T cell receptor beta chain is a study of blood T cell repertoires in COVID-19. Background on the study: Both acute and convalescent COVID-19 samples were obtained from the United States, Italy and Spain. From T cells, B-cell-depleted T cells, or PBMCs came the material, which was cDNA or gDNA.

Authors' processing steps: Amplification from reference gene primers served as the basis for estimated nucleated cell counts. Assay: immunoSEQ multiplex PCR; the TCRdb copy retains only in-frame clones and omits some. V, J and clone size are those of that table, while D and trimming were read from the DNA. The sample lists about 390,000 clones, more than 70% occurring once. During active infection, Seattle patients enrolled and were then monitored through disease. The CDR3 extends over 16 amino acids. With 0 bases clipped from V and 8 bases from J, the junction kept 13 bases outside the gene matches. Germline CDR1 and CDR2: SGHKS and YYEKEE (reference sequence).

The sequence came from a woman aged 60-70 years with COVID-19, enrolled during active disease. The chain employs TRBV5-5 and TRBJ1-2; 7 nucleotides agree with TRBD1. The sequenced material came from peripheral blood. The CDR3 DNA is TGTGCCAGCAGCTTGGGGGGACAGCCGGCATCGAGGGGCTACACCTTC. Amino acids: CASSLGGQPASRGYTF.